Listed here are 32 T cell receptor delta chains from one sample, sequenced in a study of Vδ1+ human thymocytes. Their specific antigens are unknown. Study results and limitations: In the thymus, TRG and TRD repertoires looked highly polyclonal with Gaussian CDR3 lengths.

Extracted RNA was reverse transcribed into cDNA. CDR3 amplicons came from multiplex PCR with pooled V-gene forward and constant-region reverse primers. TCRdb called clones from the multiplex PCR reads again using CATT. The top ten clones hold roughly 0.26% of a sample with over 65,000 delta-chain clones, around 35% of them seen once. Sequencing was done on a sample of Vdelta1+ gamma-delta thymocytes from the thymus. Subset defined: FACS-sorted CD3+ TCRalphabeta- TCRVdelta1+ TCRVdelta2- thymocytes. Receptors were obtained from a boy younger than two who had congenital heart surgery.

The rearrangement uses TRDV1 and TRDJ1; no definite D call. The germline CDR1 and CDR2 sequences are TSWWSYY and QGS. Trimming shortened V by 1 base and J by 3 bases, and 9 bases separated the two germline ends. CDR3 size: 14 residues. This CDR3 reads CALGEPICADKLIF. Written as DNA, the CDR3 is TGTGCTCTTGGGGAACCAATTTGCGCCGATAAACTCATCTTT.

To note about this clone: The junction does not match germline at one end; this may be a read error. V gene TRDV1 combines with J gene TRDJ1; perhaps TRDD2 as D (6 bases). CDR1 is TSWWSYY, CDR2 QGS, per germline. This CDR3 region has 17 residues. The CDR3 is CALGDRPSTALTYKLIF. For the CDR3, the DNA is TGTGCTCTTGGGGACCGGCCTTCCACCGCCCTCACCTATAAACTCATCTTT.

This clone was picked up a small number of times. One end of the junction fails to match germline, which may point to a read error. The chain has TRDV2 and TRDJ3; 8 nucleotides agree with TRDD3. The CDR3 consists of 21 residues. From germline, CDR1 is GEAIGNYY and CDR2 EKD. Here the CDR3 reads CACDTDEWWGIPSWDARQMFF. The CDR3 DNA is TGTGCCTGTGACACCGACGAATGGTGGGGGATCCCCTCCTGGGACGCCCGACAGATGTTTTTC.

This clone was observed a handful of times. V and J are TRDV1 and TRDJ1; TRDD3 is a possible D gene (6 bases). The CDR3 runs to 24 residues. From germline, CDR1 is TSWWSYY and CDR2 QGS. Trimming took 0 bases from V and 0 from J, leaving 35 bases between them. The chain's CDR3 is CALGELPLGDRGLLGFPNTDKLIF. The CDR3 DNA is TGTGCTCTTGGGGAACTTCCGCTAGGTGATCGAGGACTACTGGGTTTCCCTAACACCGATAAACTCATCTTT.

This clone showed up just a few times. This chain uses TRDV1 with TRDJ1, with D maybe TRDD2 (5 bases). The length of the CDR3 is 21 residues. Trimming removed 2 bases at V and 0 bases at J, with 28 bases between. Germline V CDR1 and CDR2: TSWWSYY, QGS. DNA of the CDR3: TGTGCTCTTGGGGAAACCCCTCACTTACTTCCCCCACGACCCTACACCGATAAACTCATCTTT. Translating gives CALGETPHLLPPRPYTDKLIF.

The chain joins TRDV1 to TRDJ1; 10 nucleotides line up with TRDD3. Losses at the gene ends were 3 bases for V and 2 bases for J; bases not matched to a gene: 39. The CDR3 loop spans 27 amino acids. Germline loops: CDR1 TSWWSYY, CDR2 QGS. The CDR3 loop is CALGDVKRYSYGPQGGGYLGETDKLIF. Here the CDR3 DNA reads TGTGCTCTTGGGGATGTTAAACGTTATTCCTACGGTCCTCAGGGTGGGGGATACCTCGGGGAGACCGATAAACTCATCTTT.

The rearrangement links TRDV1 to TRDJ1; no reliable D call. The germline gives CDR1 TSWWSYY, CDR2 QGS. The CDR3 is 17 residues long. V was shortened by 11 bases and J by 0 bases, with 25 bases between the two germline ends. The CDR3 protein is CAFSPNHCGTYTDKLIF. For the CDR3, the DNA is TGTGCTTTTTCCCCTAATCACTGTGGGACTTACACCGATAAACTCATCTTT.

In its sample, this clone was seen a few times. The rearrangement links TRDV1 to TRDJ1, with 7 positions matching TRDD2. Per the germline V gene, CDR1 is TSWWSYY and CDR2 is QGS. Trimming took 4 bases from V and 4 from J; bases not matched to a gene: 3. The CDR3 has 13 residues. CDR3: CALGVLPVDKLIF. CDR3 DNA sequence: TGTGCTCTTGGGGTCCTTCCTGTCGATAAACTCATCTTT.

V usage is TRDV1 and J usage is TRDJ1, with D perhaps assigned TRDD1 or TRDD2 (5 bases each). The germline gives CDR1 TSWWSYY, CDR2 QGS. V was clipped by 5 bases and J by 0 bases, with 16 bases between them. This CDR3 is built from 16 residues. The CDR3: CALGIVPSPYTDKLIF. The CDR3 DNA is TGTGCTCTTGGGATAGTTCCTTCGCCCTACACCGATAAACTCATCTTT.

V usage is TRDV1 and J usage is TRDJ1; D might be TRDD3 (6 bases). This CDR3 is built from 18 residues. Trimming pared 0 bases from V and 10 bases from J, leaving 27 bases between. Germline assignment: CDR1 TSWWSYY and CDR2 QGS. The CDR3 loop is CALGELNFRVGLGHPLIF. The CDR3 nucleotides read TGTGCTCTTGGGGAACTCAACTTCCGCGTAGGACTGGGCCACCCACTCATCTTT.

The chain has TRDV1 and TRDJ1, with D unclear. This CDR3 has 12 residues. Trimming cost V 4 bases and J 7 bases, with 10 bases left between them. Germline V gene lookup returns CDR1 TSWWSYY and CDR2 QGS. The CDR3: CALGGNLGKLIF. The CDR3 DNA reads as TGTGCTCTTGGGGGGAACTTGGGTAAACTCATCTTT.

In the case of this clone: Other nucleotide sequences in the sample specify the same CDR3. The chain joins TRDV1 to TRDJ1, with 7 bases aligning to TRDD3. V shed 3 bases and J 3 bases; nucleotides not matched to a gene: 22. This CDR3 comprises 20 residues. Germline CDR1 TSWWSYY, CDR2 QGS. The CDR3 DNA reads as TGTGCTCTTGGGGAGCCTTTGTTGTACTGGGGTCGAGAGTGCGCCGATAAACTCATCTTT. Amino acid sequence: CALGEPLLYWGRECADKLIF.

This clone showed up just a few times. V is TRDV1 and J is TRDJ1; 7 nucleotides match TRDD3. The length of the CDR3 is 20 residues. V gave up 6 bases and J gave up 0 bases; unmatched junction bases: 22. Germline V gene lookup returns CDR1 TSWWSYY and CDR2 QGS. CDR3 sequence (DNA): TGTGCTCTTGGCGCTCCCTGTTCGGACCTTGGGGGACTGTACACCGATAAACTCATCTTT. It translates to CALGAPCSDLGGLYTDKLIF.

The chain employs TRDV1 and TRDJ1; D possibly corresponds to TRDD2 (5 bases). Germline CDR1 reads TSWWSYY; CDR2 reads QGS. V was cut by 1 base and J by 0 bases, with 12 bases left in between. This CDR3 has 16 amino acids. The CDR3 is CALGEPHFRYTDKLIF. DNA of the CDR3: TGTGCTCTTGGGGAACCGCACTTCCGTTACACCGATAAACTCATCTTT.

The chain links TRDV1 to TRDJ1; D is undetermined. The CDR3 has 18 amino acids. Trimming stripped 4 bases from V and 0 bases from J, with 21 bases between. The germline V gene has CDR1 TSWWSYY and CDR2 QGS. CDR3 DNA sequence: TGTGCTCTTGGGGGCCTCCTCGTCTCCGGGGTTTACACCGATAAACTCATCTTT. Translation gives CALGGLLVSGVYTDKLIF.

The chain has TRDV1 and TRDJ1, with D unclear. This CDR3 is 16 amino acids long. V gave up 0 bases and J gave up 2 bases, with 13 bases separating them. Germline lookup yields CDR1 TSWWSYY and CDR2 QGS. The CDR3, as DNA: TGTGCTCTTGGGGAACTATATGGCGGAGGGACCGATAAACTCATCTTT. This gives the protein CALGELYGGGTDKLIF.

The rearrangement links TRDV1 to TRDJ1, with 11 nucleotides matching TRDD3. Unmatched junction bases numbered 14, after V lost 0 bases and J lost 8 bases. From germline, CDR1 is TSWWSYY and CDR2 QGS. CDR3 length equals 18 residues. CDR3 sequence reads: CALGELDGGYAATTKLIF. The DNA of the CDR3 is TGTGCTCTTGGGGAACTGGATGGGGGATACGCAGCCACCACGAAACTCATCTTT.

This clone occurred a few times. The V gene is TRDV1, the J gene TRDJ1; tentative D call: TRDD2 (5 bases). Deletions cut 2 bases from V and 0 bases from J, with 16 bases between. Germline CDR1 is TSWWSYY and CDR2 is QGS. The CDR3 length is 17 residues. CDR3 nucleotides: TGTGCTCTTGGGGAATTGCGGCAAGGCTTCCACACCGATAAACTCATCTTT. Amino acid sequence: CALGELRQGFHTDKLIF.

V gene TRDV1 combines with J gene TRDJ1; TRDD3 agrees at 9 bases. The CDR3 contains 16 residues. From germline, CDR1 is TSWWSYY and CDR2 QGS. V lost 5 bases, J lost 0 bases, and 7 bases stayed unmatched. For the CDR3, the DNA is TGTGCTCTTGGGATTCTACTGGGGGACAACACCGATAAACTCATCTTT. Translating gives CALGILLGDNTDKLIF.

This clone was seen more than once but under ten times. The chain has TRDV1 and TRDJ1; no definite D call. Trimming pared 1 base from V and 0 bases from J, leaving 39 bases between. The CDR3 runs 25 residues. Germline assignment: CDR1 TSWWSYY and CDR2 QGS. The CDR3 region is CALGERSRVQRFPRGRISYTDKLIF. CDR3 nucleotide sequence: TGTGCTCTTGGGGAACGAAGTCGGGTTCAGCGGTTTCCGCGGGGTCGTATCTCGTACACCGATAAACTCATCTTT.

The sample holds a few counts of this clone. The rearrangement links TRDV1 to TRDJ1, with TRDD3 matching 9 bases. The CDR3 covers 21 residues. CDR1 TSWWSYY and CDR2 QGS come from the germline V gene. J was trimmed by 10 bases and V by 3 bases; bases with no gene match: 30. CDR3 loop: CALGDPFPETPFSCTGGRLIF. Here the CDR3 DNA reads TGTGCTCTTGGGGATCCCTTCCCCGAGACACCTTTCTCTTGTACTGGGGGAAGACTCATCTTT.

The rearrangement links TRDV1 to TRDJ1; D ambiguous. The V end was cut by 2 bases, the J end by 3 bases, with 13 bases between. The length of the CDR3 is 15 residues. CDR1 is TSWWSYY, CDR2 QGS, per germline. The CDR3 is CALGELTPTPDKLIF. The CDR3 bases are TGTGCTCTTGGGGAATTAACTCCCACCCCCGATAAACTCATCTTT.

This chain links TRDV1 with TRDJ1; possibly TRDD3 for D (6 bases). The germline V gene has CDR1 TSWWSYY and CDR2 QGS. Trimming took off 1 base at V and 0 bases at J, with 27 bases between the two ends. This CDR3 has 21 residues. The CDR3 protein is CALGERNRLRKDWVYTDKLIF. The CDR3 bases are TGTGCTCTTGGGGAACGGAACCGACTGCGGAAGGACTGGGTATACACCGATAAACTCATCTTT.

This clone was detected once. The chain recombines TRDV1 with TRDJ1; D is ambiguous. Germline CDR1 reads TSWWSYY; CDR2 reads QGS. Trimming left V 1 base short and J 5 bases short, with 11 bases between. This CDR3 contains 14 residues. CDR3 region: CALGERAPSDKLIF. As DNA, the CDR3 is TGTGCTCTTGGGGAACGGGCGCCCTCTGATAAACTCATCTTT.

The V and J genes are TRDV1 and TRDJ1; TRDD3 agrees at 13 bases. The CDR3 covers 17 residues. V was pared by 6 bases and J by 3 bases, with 10 bases of the junction left unmatched. The germline CDR1 and CDR2 sequences are TSWWSYY and QGS. The CDR3 protein is CALGPLLGDTPADKLIF. The CDR3 DNA follows: TGTGCTCTTGGTCCTTTACTGGGGGATACGCCAGCCGATAAACTCATCTTT.

Concerning this clone: Other DNA sequences in the same sample also yield this CDR3. The rearrangement links TRDV1 to TRDJ2; D is unclear. Between the trimmed V and J ends, which lost 3 bases and 1 base, there was a span of 27 bases. This CDR3 has 21 residues. Looked up from germline, CDR1 is TSWWSYY and CDR2 is QGS. CDR3 protein: CALGDTPNFVPHAFLTAQLFF. As DNA, the CDR3 is TGTGCTCTTGGGGATACCCCCAACTTCGTCCCCCACGCCTTTTTGACAGCACAACTCTTCTTT.

This clone has only a few counts. V usage is TRDV1 and J usage is TRDJ1, with 13 bases that match TRDD3. The junction had 33 bases not matched to a gene; V was cut back by 3 bases and J by 2 bases. Germline CDR1 is TSWWSYY and CDR2 is QGS. The CDR3 consists of 26 residues. Here the CDR3 reads CALGDACPPFFSGSTGGYAPTDKLIF. For the CDR3, the DNA is TGTGCTCTTGGGGATGCCTGCCCTCCCTTCTTCTCAGGTTCTACTGGGGGATACGCTCCGACCGATAAACTCATCTTT.

This clone was recorded a few times. The rearrangement links TRDV1 to TRDJ1; 12 positions agree with TRDD3. The CDR3 covers 21 residues. With 9 bases clipped from V and 0 bases from J, the junction kept 23 bases outside the gene matches. The germline CDR1 and CDR2 sequences are TSWWSYY and QGS. The DNA of the CDR3 is TGTGCTCTCCGGTCGGGGGCTGGGGGATACGGCGCCCTCCCTTACACCGATAAACTCATCTTT. It codes for CALRSGAGGYGALPYTDKLIF.

The chain joins TRDV1 to TRDJ1, with 8 bases that match TRDD3. Unmatched junction bases numbered 15, after V lost 5 bases and J lost 4 bases. CDR1 and CDR2 (germline): TSWWSYY, QGS. This CDR3 is built from 17 residues. The CDR3 sequence: CALGSTQIQGDSDKLIF. In nucleotides, the CDR3 is TGTGCTCTTGGGTCAACCCAAATCCAGGGGGATAGCGATAAACTCATCTTT.

V usage is TRDV1 and J usage is TRDJ4, with 9 bases fitting TRDD3. Germline lookup yields CDR1 TSWWSYY and CDR2 QGS. The CDR3 is made up of 20 amino acids. V shed 4 bases and J 0 bases; nucleotides not matched to a gene: 21. The CDR3 nucleotides read TGTGCTCTTGGGGTGCACTTCCTCCCTCGTACTGGGGGACCTACCAGACCCCTGATCTTT. It yields the protein CALGVHFLPRTGGPTRPLIF.

This chain joins TRDV1 and TRDJ1, with D perhaps matching TRDD3 (6 bases). CDR1 TSWWSYY and CDR2 QGS come from the germline V gene. The V and J ends lost 0 bases and 0 bases respectively, with 20 bases between them. CDR3 length: 19 residues. The CDR3 is CALGELDGRYGVYTDKLIF. In DNA form, the CDR3 reads TGTGCTCTTGGGGAACTTGACGGGAGATACGGGGTTTACACCGATAAACTCATCTTT.

This clone was counted a single time. The chain has TRDV1 and TRDJ1; tentative D call: TRDD3 (6 bases). The CDR3 loop spans 18 amino acids. CDR1 and CDR2 from the germline V gene are TSWWSYY and QGS. V shed 6 bases and J shed 1 base, with 24 bases lying between them. In DNA form, the CDR3 reads TGTGCTCTTGGACAAAGTGGGGGGCGGTCCGTACGCACCGATAAACTCATCTTT. This translates into CALGQSGGRSVRTDKLIF.